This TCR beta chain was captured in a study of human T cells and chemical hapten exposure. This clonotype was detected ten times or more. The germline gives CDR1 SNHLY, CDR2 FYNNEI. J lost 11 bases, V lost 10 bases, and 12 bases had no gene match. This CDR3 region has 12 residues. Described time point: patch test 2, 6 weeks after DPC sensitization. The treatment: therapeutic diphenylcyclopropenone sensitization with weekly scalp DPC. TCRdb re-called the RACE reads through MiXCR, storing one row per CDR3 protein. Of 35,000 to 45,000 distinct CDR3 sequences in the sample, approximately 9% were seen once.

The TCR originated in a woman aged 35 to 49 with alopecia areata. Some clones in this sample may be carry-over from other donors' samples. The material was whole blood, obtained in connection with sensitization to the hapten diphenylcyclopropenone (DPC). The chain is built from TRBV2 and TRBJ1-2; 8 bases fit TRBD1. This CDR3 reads CATKGAGGDYTF. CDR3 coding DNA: TGTGCCACCAAAGGCGCAGGGGGCGATTACACCTTC.